The clone carrying this TCR beta chain was recorded a few times. The data derive from a study of blood T cell repertoires in COVID-19. Looking at the study overall: Collection of acute and convalescent COVID-19 samples took place in the United States, Italy and Spain. The analysed material was cDNA or gDNA that came from T cells, B-cell-depleted T cells, or PBMCs.

Per the original methods: Amplified reference gene primers provided the basis for estimating nucleated cell counts. Profiled with immunoSEQ multiplex PCR; TCRdb holds only in-frame clones, not every one. V and J calls and clone size come straight from that table; D and trimming were deduced from the DNA. Of about 140,000 clones listed, about four fifths are singletons. The CDR3 has 17 amino acids. The germline V gene encodes CDR1 SGHRS and CDR2 YFSETQ. J gave up 6 bases and V 0 bases, and 10 bases lay outside the gene matches. This chain links TRBV5-1 with TRBJ2-1; 9 bases are shared with TRBD1. The origin of this receptor is an elderly man with acute or convalescent COVID-19. Sequencing was carried out using peripheral blood. CDR3 DNA: TGCGCCAGCAGCTTGGCCCCTACCGGGACAGGGAGCAATGAGCAGTTCTTC. It codes for CASSLAPTGTGSNEQFF.